The 12 T cell receptor beta chains listed next were all sequenced from one sample in a study of blood T cells in healthy people across ages. Using a J-beta primer mix together with a sample-barcoded 5' primer, a second PCR was run for roughly 7 to 11 cycles. Each CDR3 protein is one row after TCRdb ran MiXCR on the 5' RACE reads. The sample holds around 990,000 distinct CDR3 sequences, less than 45% seen once. The sample taken for sequencing was blood. The source is a man between 18 and 35 years old in good health.

This clonotype was observed a handful of times. The chain employs TRBV6-2 or TRBV6-3 and TRBJ1-2, with D possibly TRBD1 on 5 matching bases. V lost 5 bases and J lost 6, with 19 bases in between. The germline V gene encodes CDR1 MNHEY and CDR2 SVGEGT. The CDR3 loop spans 15 amino acids. CDR3 in amino acids: CASSRRVAAADGYTF. DNA of the CDR3: TGTGCCAGCAGTCGCAGGGTTGCGGCGGCCGATGGCTACACCTTC.

This clonotype occurred a few times. The chain employs TRBV5-6 and TRBJ2-5; 8 bases line up with TRBD2. The CDR3 covers 17 residues. Germline assignment: CDR1 SGHDT and CDR2 YYEEEE. The J segment lost 4 bases and the V segment lost 0 bases, leaving 11 bases of the junction unmatched. CDR3 DNA sequence: TGTGCCAGCAGCTTGGGTTCTAGCGGGTTGGGGCGAGAGACCCAGTACTTC. This encodes CASSLGSSGLGRETQYF.

This sequence joins TRBV7-2 and TRBJ2-7, with 7 bases that match TRBD1. CDR1 SGHTA and CDR2 FQGNSA come from the germline V gene. The J segment lost 2 bases and the V segment lost 3 bases, leaving 7 bases of the junction unmatched. The CDR3 sequence is 15 residues long. The CDR3 region is CASSFGSQGAYEQYF. The CDR3 bases are TGTGCCAGCAGCTTTGGTTCGCAGGGGGCCTACGAGCAGTACTTC.

In this sample, this clonotype turned up a few times. This chain uses TRBV7-2 with TRBJ1-5, with TRBD1 matching over 9 bases. Trimming took 2 bases from V and 6 from J; bases not matched to a gene: 11. The germline gives CDR1 SGHTA, CDR2 FQGNSA. The CDR3 is 17 amino acids. The CDR3 coding sequence is TGTGCCAGCAGCTTAACCCATACAGGGGGCTTAGGTCAGCCCCAGCATTTT. Its translation: CASSLTHTGGLGQPQHF.

This sequence joins TRBV7-9 and TRBJ1-5; D not certain. Germline V gives CDR1 SEHNR, CDR2 FQNEAQ (reference sequence). V dropped 11 bases and J dropped 1 base, with 15 bases sitting between them. CDR3 length equals 14 residues. CDR3 bases: TGTGCCCCAACAGTGGGGTTCAGCAATCAGCCCCAGCATTTT. It encodes CAPTVGFSNQPQHF.

For the CDR3, the DNA is TGCGCCAGCAGCTATCGGGGACAGGGGGAGGATACGCAGTATTTT. Its translation: CASSYRGQGEDTQYF. The chain carries TRBV4-1 and TRBJ2-3; 11 bases align to TRBD1. The CDR3 extends over 15 amino acids. Germline V gene data show CDR1 as MGHRA and CDR2 as YSYEKL. The V gene end was trimmed by 5 bases and the J gene end by 6 bases; junction bases not matched to a gene: 7.

The V call is TRBV12-3 or TRBV12-4, the J call TRBJ1-6; D uncertain. The CDR3 runs 13 residues. The V end was cut by 0 bases, the J end by 9 bases, with 6 bases between. This chain's CDR3 is CASSLAVGSPLHF. In DNA form, the CDR3 reads TGTGCCAGCAGTTTAGCCGTAGGTTCACCCCTCCACTTT.

This chain's CDR3 is CASSSNSGGIDNSPLHF. The CDR3, as DNA: TGTGCCAGCAGCTCGAACTCAGGGGGAATTGATAATTCACCCCTCCACTTT. The chain carries TRBV5-4 and TRBJ1-6, with 7 bases matching TRBD1. The V segment lost 3 bases and the J segment 5 bases; nucleotides outside the gene matches: 11. The germline V gene encodes CDR1 SGHNT and CDR2 YYREEE (reference sequence). This CDR3 contains 17 residues. The complete variable domain, with remaining parts taken from reference TRBV5-4 and TRBJ1-6, reads ETGVTQSPTHLIKTRGQQVTLRCSSQSGHNTVSWYQQALGQGPQFIFQYYREEENGRGNFPPRFSGLQFPNYSSELNVNALELDDSALYLCASSSNSGGIDNSPLHFGNGTRLTVT.

This clonotype was counted only a few times. The rearrangement links TRBV12-3 or TRBV12-4 to TRBJ1-5; D unclear. Trimming took 7 bases from V and 6 from J, leaving 16 bases between them. The CDR3 covers 14 residues. CDR3 DNA: TGTGCCAGCACCTCGGGTTCTGGAGGTCAGCCCCAGCATTTT. Translated, it gives CASTSGSGGQPQHF.

This clonotype was counted a few times. The chain links TRBV4-1 to TRBJ1-5; the match to TRBD1 covers 10 bases. Losses at the gene ends were 4 bases for V and 6 bases for J; bases not matched to a gene: 6. This CDR3 has 15 amino acids. Germline lookup yields CDR1 MGHRA and CDR2 YSYEKL. The CDR3 DNA reads TGCGCCAGCAGCCCCCGACAGGGGGCTTTTCAGCCCCAGCATTTT. Protein sequence: CASSPRQGAFQPQHF.

This clonotype has more than one count but fewer than ten. This chain joins TRBV20-1 and TRBJ2-3; TRBD1 or TRBD2 may be the D gene (6 bases each). Trimming pared 1 base from V and 0 bases from J, leaving 14 bases between. Germline V gene lookup returns CDR1 DFQATT and CDR2 SNEGSKA (reference sequence). This CDR3 is 16 amino acids long. CDR3 residues: CSARVGGGPSTDTQYF. Written as DNA, the CDR3 is TGCAGTGCTAGAGTCGGTGGGGGGCCAAGCACAGATACGCAGTATTTT.

This clonotype was seen a few times. The V and J genes are TRBV12-3 or TRBV12-4 and TRBJ2-1; possible D gene TRBD2, 6 bases. The CDR3 sequence is 15 residues long. Trimming left V 8 bases short and J 7 bases short, with 21 bases between. The CDR3 loop reads CASLFWAQGGNEQFF. The CDR3 bases are TGTGCCAGCCTCTTCTGGGCTCAGGGAGGAAATGAGCAGTTCTTC.